The present T cell receptor (beta chain) was sequenced within a study of identical twins. Per germline, CDR1 SGHDT and CDR2 YYEEEE. The CDR3 consists of 14 residues. V lost 2 bases and J 6 bases, leaving 14 bases between the germline ends. TCRdb processed the 5' RACE reads anew with MiXCR; each CDR3 protein has one entry. The sample lists hundreds of thousands of distinct CDR3 sequences, 15% to 20% occurring once. This clonotype was found a few times. The same sample was also studied in work on T cells expressing NK-cell markers.

The chain combines TRBV5-6 with TRBJ2-5; no clear D. The specimen sequenced was PBMCs. The receptor comes from a young woman in good health. CDR3 DNA: TGTGCCAGCAGCTTCTCTGGTTCCCTGCAGACCCAGTACTTC. Translated: CASSFSGSLQTQYF. Full variable domain (missing parts from reference TRBV5-6 and TRBJ2-5): DAGVTQSPTHLIKTRGQQVTLRCSPKSGHDTVSWYQQALGQGPQFIFQYYEEEERQRGNFPDRFSGHQFPNYSSELNVNALLLGDSALYLCASSFSGSLQTQYFGPGTRLLVL.